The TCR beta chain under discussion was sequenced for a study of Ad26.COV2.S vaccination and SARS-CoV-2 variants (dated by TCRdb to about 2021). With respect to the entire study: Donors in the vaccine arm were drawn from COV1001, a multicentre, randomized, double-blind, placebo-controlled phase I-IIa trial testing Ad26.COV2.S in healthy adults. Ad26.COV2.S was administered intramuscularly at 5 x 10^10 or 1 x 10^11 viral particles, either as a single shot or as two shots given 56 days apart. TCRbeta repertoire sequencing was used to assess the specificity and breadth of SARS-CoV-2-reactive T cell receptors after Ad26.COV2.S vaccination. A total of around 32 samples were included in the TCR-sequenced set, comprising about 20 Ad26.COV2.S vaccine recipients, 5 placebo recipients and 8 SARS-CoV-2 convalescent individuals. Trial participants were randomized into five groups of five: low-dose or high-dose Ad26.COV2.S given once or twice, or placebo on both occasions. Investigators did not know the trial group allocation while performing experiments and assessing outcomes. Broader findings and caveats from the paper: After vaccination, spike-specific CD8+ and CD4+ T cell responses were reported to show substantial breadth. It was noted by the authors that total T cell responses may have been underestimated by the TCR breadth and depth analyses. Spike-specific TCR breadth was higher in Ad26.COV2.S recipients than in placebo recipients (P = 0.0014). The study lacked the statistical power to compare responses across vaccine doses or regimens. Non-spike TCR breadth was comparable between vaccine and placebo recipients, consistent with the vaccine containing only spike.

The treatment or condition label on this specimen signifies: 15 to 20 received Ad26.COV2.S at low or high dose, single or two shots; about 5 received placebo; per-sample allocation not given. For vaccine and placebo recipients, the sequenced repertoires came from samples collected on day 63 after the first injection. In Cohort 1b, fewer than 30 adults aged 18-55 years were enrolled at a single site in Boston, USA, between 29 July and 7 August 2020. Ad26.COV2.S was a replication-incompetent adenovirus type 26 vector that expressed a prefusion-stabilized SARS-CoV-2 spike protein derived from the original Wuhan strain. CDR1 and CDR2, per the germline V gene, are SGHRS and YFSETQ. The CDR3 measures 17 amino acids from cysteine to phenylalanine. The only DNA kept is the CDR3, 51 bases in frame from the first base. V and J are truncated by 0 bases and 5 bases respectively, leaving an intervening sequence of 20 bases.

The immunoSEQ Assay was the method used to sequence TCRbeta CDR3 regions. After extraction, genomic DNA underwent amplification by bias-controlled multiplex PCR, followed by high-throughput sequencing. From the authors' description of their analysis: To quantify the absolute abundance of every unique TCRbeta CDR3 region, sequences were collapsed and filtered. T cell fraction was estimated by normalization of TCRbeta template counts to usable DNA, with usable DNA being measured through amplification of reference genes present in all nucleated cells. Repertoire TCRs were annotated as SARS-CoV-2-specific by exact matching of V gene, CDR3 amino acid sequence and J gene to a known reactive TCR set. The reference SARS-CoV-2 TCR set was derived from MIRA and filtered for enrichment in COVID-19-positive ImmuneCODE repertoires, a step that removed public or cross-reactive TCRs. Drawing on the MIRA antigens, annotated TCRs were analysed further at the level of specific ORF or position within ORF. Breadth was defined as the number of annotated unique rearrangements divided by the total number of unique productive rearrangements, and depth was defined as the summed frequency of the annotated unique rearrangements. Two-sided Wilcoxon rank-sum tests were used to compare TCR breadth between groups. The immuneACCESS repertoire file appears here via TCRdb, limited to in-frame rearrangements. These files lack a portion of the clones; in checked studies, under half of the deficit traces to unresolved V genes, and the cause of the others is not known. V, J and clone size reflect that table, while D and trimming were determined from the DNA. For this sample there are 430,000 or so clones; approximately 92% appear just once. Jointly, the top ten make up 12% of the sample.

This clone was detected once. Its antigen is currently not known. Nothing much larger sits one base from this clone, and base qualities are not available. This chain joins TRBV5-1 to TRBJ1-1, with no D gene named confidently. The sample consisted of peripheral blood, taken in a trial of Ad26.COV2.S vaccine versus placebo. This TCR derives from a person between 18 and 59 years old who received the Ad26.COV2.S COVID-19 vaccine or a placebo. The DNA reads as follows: TGCGCCAGCAGCTTGGAGGTCCGGACCCCCGGCAGGACTGAAGCTTTCTTT. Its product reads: CASSLEVRTPGRTEAFF.